This TCR beta chain was documented in a study of Ad26.COV2.S vaccination and SARS-CoV-2 variants. TCRdb keeps only in-frame clones here, not all; method: immunoSEQ multiplex PCR. The sample includes around 300,000 clones, approximately 90% of them seen just once. Germline CDR1 is KGHDR and CDR2 is SFDVKD. Trimming took 3 bases from V and 15 from J; bases not matched to a gene: 5. The CDR3 has 12 residues. Treatment given: approximately 18 received Ad26.COV2.S at low or high dose, single or two shots; several received placebo; per-sample allocation not given. Sampling was performed 63 days after the first vaccine or placebo injection.

The chain links TRBV24-1 to TRBJ2-1; 9 bases map to TRBD1. This sample comprised peripheral blood, obtained in a trial of Ad26.COV2.S vaccine versus placebo. The source is a person between 18 and 60 years old who received the Ad26.COV2.S COVID-19 vaccine or a placebo. The CDR3 sequence is CATSDVGTGPFF. The CDR3 DNA sequence: TGTGCCACCAGTGATGTCGGGACAGGGCCGTTCTTC.